The entry below gives a single T cell receptor (beta chain) sequence along with its context. Its target is unknown. Some clones are missing from TCRdb's copy, which holds only in-frame ones; the method was immunoSEQ multiplex PCR. The sample lists about 2.4 million clones, roughly 93% occurring once. These data belong to a study of shared clonotypes between healthy human individuals. As for the study in general: CD4 naive cells filled three plates per donor, CD4 memory three, CD8 naive two and CD8 memory one. Points from the study as a whole: The rarefaction results pointed to incomplete sorted-subset sequencing despite large depth.

Germline V CDR1 and CDR2: SGHAT, FQNNGV. V was clipped by 2 bases and J by 2 bases; unmatched bases: 9. The CDR3 covers 17 residues. The receptor was derived from a man aged 18 to 29 in good health. Some clones in this sample may be carry-over from other donors' samples. The chain recombines TRBV11-2 with TRBJ2-4; TRBD2 matches 7 bases. The sample was naive CD4+ T cells from PBMCs. As for subset: CD45RA+ positively selected. The CDR3 spells CASSLIAGRVTKNIQYF. The DNA for the CDR3 is TGTGCCAGCAGCTTAATCGCAGGGAGGGTCACCAAAAACATTCAGTACTTC. Together with reference TRBV11-2 and TRBJ2-4, the CDR3 gives the full variable domain: EAGVAQSPRYKIIEKRQSVAFWCNPISGHATLYWYQQILGQGPKLLIQFQNNGVVDDSQLPKDRFSAERLKGVDSTLKIQPAKLEDSAVYLCASSLIAGRVTKNIQYFGAGTRLSVL.